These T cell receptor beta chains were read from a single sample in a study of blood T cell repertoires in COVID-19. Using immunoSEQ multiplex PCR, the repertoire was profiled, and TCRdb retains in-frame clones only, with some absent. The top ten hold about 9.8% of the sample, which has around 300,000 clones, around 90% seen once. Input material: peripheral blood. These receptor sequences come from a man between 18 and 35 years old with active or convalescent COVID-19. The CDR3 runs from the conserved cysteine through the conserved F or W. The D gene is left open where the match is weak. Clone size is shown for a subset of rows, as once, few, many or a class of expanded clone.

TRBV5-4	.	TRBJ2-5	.	CASSPGALQETQYF	TGTGCCAGCAGCCCTGGGGCGCTCCAAGAGACCCAGTACTTC
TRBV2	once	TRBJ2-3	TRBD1	CASSPQGGTDTQYF	TGTGCCAGCAGTCCACAGGGGGGCACAGATACGCAGTATTTT
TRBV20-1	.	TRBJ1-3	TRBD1	CSASRGPGNTIYF	TGCAGTGCTAGTAGGGGGCCGGGAAACACCATATATTTT
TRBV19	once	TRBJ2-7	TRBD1	CASSPRDRDGEQYF	TGTGCCAGTAGTCCCCGGGACAGGGACGGGGAGCAGTACTTC
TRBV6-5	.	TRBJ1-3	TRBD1	CASSYSGQKNGNTIYF	TGTGCCAGCAGTTACTCGGGACAGAAAAATGGAAACACCATATATTTT
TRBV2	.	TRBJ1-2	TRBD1	CASSSTGLPSSDYGYTF	TGTGCCAGCAGTTCGACAGGGCTCCCCAGCTCCGACTATGGCTACACCTTC
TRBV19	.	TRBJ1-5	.	CASSIFLISGQPQHF	TGTGCCAGTAGTATATTTTTAATTTCCGGTCAGCCCCAGCATTTT
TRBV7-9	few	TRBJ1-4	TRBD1	CASSLRQGTNEKLFF	TGTGCCAGCAGCTTACGACAGGGGACTAATGAAAAACTGTTTTTT
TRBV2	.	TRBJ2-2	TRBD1	CASSATGGADGELFF	TGTGCCAGCAGCGCAACAGGGGGCGCCGACGGGGAGCTGTTTTTT
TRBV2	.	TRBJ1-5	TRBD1	CASSGTGINQPQHF	TGTGCCAGCAGTGGGACAGGAATCAATCAGCCCCAGCATTTT
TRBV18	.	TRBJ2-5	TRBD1	CASSPLSQGAYGTQYF	TGTGCCAGCTCACCACTCTCACAGGGGGCGTACGGGACCCAGTACTTC
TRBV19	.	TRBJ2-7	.	CASSSRESSYEQYF	TGTGCCAGTAGTAGCCGGGAGAGCTCCTACGAGCAGTACTTC
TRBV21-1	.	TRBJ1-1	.	CASSRRKHTEAFF	TGTGCCAGCAGCAGGAGAAAGCACACTGAAGCTTTCTTT
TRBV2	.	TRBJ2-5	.	CASNYKETETQYF	TGTGCCAGCAACTATAAGGAGACGGAGACCCAGTACTTC
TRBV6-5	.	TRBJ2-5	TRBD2	CASSYAGLGASETQYF	TGTGCCAGCAGTTACGCGGGACTAGGGGCATCGGAGACCCAGTACTTC
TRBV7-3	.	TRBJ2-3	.	CASSNRVGGTDTQYF	TGTGCCAGCAGCAACAGGGTGGGAGGGACAGATACGCAGTATTTT